Sequencing of this T cell receptor beta chain was carried out in a study of CD8 T cells in Susac syndrome. Study results and limitations: The study acknowledged a relatively small number of individuals in its TCR sequencing and HLA analysis. In total CD8+ repertoires, 15 to 20 Susac-specific public clones were found, and about 5 in CD8+ TEMRA repertoires.

Germline CDR1 is SGHAT and CDR2 is FQNNGV. CDR3 length: 14 amino acids. The V end was cut by 3 bases, the J end by 8 bases, with 14 bases between. Random hexamers primed reverse transcription of about 0.5 to 1 ug RNA. TCRdb reprocessed the immunoSEQ multiplex PCR reads with MiXCR, giving one entry per CDR3 protein. The sample has under 90,000 distinct CDR3 sequences, more than 85% seen once. To note about this clonotype: As yet, its antigen is unknown.

TCR beta sequencing was performed on blood CD8+ and CD4+ T cells. Patients with Susac syndrome met diagnostic criteria that were recently defined for definite or probable disease. The sequencing sample was made of CD8+ T cells from PBMCs. The receptor's source is a human donor with Susac syndrome. The chain joins TRBV11-2 to TRBJ2-1; no reliable D call. The DNA for the CDR3 is TGTGCCAGCAGCTTTTTCGGGCGAATGCATGAGCAGTTCTTC. As protein: CASSFFGRMHEQFF.